Listed here are 14 T cell receptor beta chains from one sample, sequenced in a study of OX40 agonist ivuxolimab in advanced cancers. This table comes from immunoSEQ multiplex PCR, and its TCRdb copy is limited to in-frame clones, with some not included. The table records 9,500 to 14,000 clones, 80% to 90% of them present only once. Sequencing used CD4+ or CD8+ T cells sorted from blood, obtained in a trial of the OX40 agonist ivuxolimab. The receptors originated from an adult with an advanced solid tumor such as melanoma, head and neck, liver or kidney cancer.

This sequence joins TRBV10-1 and TRBJ2-1; tentative D call: TRBD1 (6 bases). The CDR3 sequence is 16 residues long. The V gene lost 2 bases and the J gene lost 0 bases, with 11 bases spanning the gap. The germline gives CDR1 WNHNN, CDR2 SYGVQD (reference sequence). This CDR3 reads CASSETQGSSYNEQFF. The CDR3 DNA reads TGCGCCAGCAGTGAGACTCAGGGGAGCTCCTACAATGAGCAGTTCTTC.

The V and J genes are TRBV5-6 and TRBJ2-7; 8 bases agree with TRBD1. The CDR3 has 13 residues. Trimming cost V 0 bases and J 12 bases; bases outside gene matches: 8. CDR1 is SGHDT and CDR2 is YYEEEE in the germline V gene. The chain's CDR3 is CASSLVDDDRGYF. The CDR3 bases are TGTGCCAGCAGCTTGGTGGACGACGACAGGGGGTACTTC.

The chain is built from TRBV4-1 and TRBJ2-7; D call uncertain. The CDR3 totals 13 residues. The V gene lost 1 base and the J gene lost 5 bases, with 9 bases spanning the gap. CDR1 and CDR2 from the germline V gene are MGHRA and YSYEKL. The CDR3 here is CASSQGQADEQYF. CDR3 DNA: TGCGCCAGCAGCCAAGGTCAGGCCGACGAGCAGTACTTC.

The chain couples TRBV2 to TRBJ1-5, with D unclear. The CDR3 is made up of 14 amino acids. V was clipped by 4 bases and J by 5 bases, with 12 bases between them. Germline lookup yields CDR1 SNHLY and CDR2 FYNNEI. The CDR3, as DNA: TGTGCCAGCAGTGTGACCCATGAAGATCAGCCCCAGCATTTT. It translates to CASSVTHEDQPQHF.

The V and J genes are TRBV11-2 and TRBJ1-2; 8 nucleotides match TRBD1. The CDR3 covers 14 residues. V dropped 1 base and J dropped 4; count of bases not matched to a gene: 2. Germline CDR1 and CDR2: SGHAT and FQNNGV. The CDR3 nucleotides are TGTGCCAGCAGCTTAGTTGACAGGGGCTATGGCTACACCTTC. This translates into CASSLVDRGYGYTF.

This sequence joins TRBV7-6 and TRBJ1-6; D is uncertain. Per germline, CDR1 SGHVS and CDR2 FNYEAQ. The V and J ends lost 3 bases and 6 bases respectively, with 9 bases between them. The CDR3 runs to 14 residues. DNA of the CDR3: TGTGCCAGCAGCTTTCGACGCACTAATTCACCCCTCCACTTT. Protein: CASSFRRTNSPLHF.

The chain employs TRBV6-5 and TRBJ2-7; D is undetermined. Trimming left V 5 bases short and J 6 bases short, with 11 bases between. CDR3 length: 12 residues. CDR1 is MNHEY and CDR2 is SVGAGI in the germline V gene. CDR3 loop: CASSPGWGEQYF. CDR3 sequence (DNA): TGTGCCAGCAGTCCTGGGTGGGGCGAGCAGTACTTC.

The chain is built from TRBV6-5 and TRBJ1-6, with 7 positions matching TRBD1. V dropped 4 bases and J dropped 9; count of bases not matched to a gene: 6. Germline lookup yields CDR1 MNHEY and CDR2 SVGAGI. This CDR3 is 14 amino acids long. CDR3 in DNA: TGTGCCAGCAGTTTGACAGGGACTTTTTCACCCCTCCACTTT. Protein: CASSLTGTFSPLHF.

CDR3: CASSAGQPTEAFF. The CDR3, as DNA: TGTGCCAGCAGCGCTGGACAGCCCACTGAAGCTTTCTTT. The chain couples TRBV5-5 to TRBJ1-1; tentative D call: TRBD1 (6 bases). This CDR3 has 13 amino acids. V lost 4 bases to trimming and J lost 4 bases, with 11 bases between them. Germline CDR1 SGHKS, CDR2 YYEKEE (reference sequence).

The rearrangement links TRBV19 to TRBJ1-1; possibly TRBD1 for D (5 bases). Germline V gene sequence: CDR1 LNHDA, CDR2 SQIVND (reference sequence). This CDR3 is 13 amino acids long. V was trimmed by 0 bases and J by 4 bases, leaving 6 bases between them. CDR3 coding DNA: TGTGCCAGTAGTATAGACAGGGTCACTGAAGCTTTCTTT. This gives the protein CASSIDRVTEAFF.

The rearrangement uses TRBV2 and TRBJ2-1; 11 bases line up with TRBD1. Germline CDR1 is SNHLY and CDR2 is FYNNEI. V shed 8 bases, J shed 8 bases, and the junction held 5 bases outside the gene matches. The CDR3 length is 13 residues. CDR3 coding DNA: TGTGCCAGCGGGACAGGGGGGATATATGAGCAGTTCTTC. Translated, it gives CASGTGGIYEQFF.

The chain combines TRBV19 with TRBJ2-2; no reliable D call. Trimming shortened V by 5 bases and J by 6 bases, and 10 bases separated the two germline ends. The V gene's germline CDR1 is LNHDA and CDR2 SQIVND (reference sequence). This CDR3 is 13 amino acids long. CDR3 in DNA: TGTGCCAGTAGTCCTGTGGGGTCCGGGGAGCTGTTTTTT. This translates into CASSPVGSGELFF.

This clone was seen just once. This chain joins TRBV7-9 and TRBJ2-5; weak D call: TRBD2 (6 bases). CDR3 length equals 13 residues. Trimming took 5 bases from V and 5 from J, leaving 12 bases between them. Per the germline V gene, CDR1 is SEHNR and CDR2 is FQNEAQ (reference sequence). CDR3 sequence: CASSQTGGETQYF. CDR3 bases: TGTGCCAGCAGCCAAACTGGGGGGGAGACCCAGTACTTC.

Details on this clone: At one end, the junction sequence differs from germline, possibly due to a read error. The V call is TRBV5-3, the J call TRBJ2-5; weak D call: TRBD2 (6 bases). TRBV5-3 carries the ORF label, with uncertain function. This CDR3 region has 13 residues. The CDR3 sequence: CASSWGGEETQYF. CDR3 nucleotide sequence: TGTGCCAGCAGCTGGGGAGGCGAGGAGACCCAGTACTTC.